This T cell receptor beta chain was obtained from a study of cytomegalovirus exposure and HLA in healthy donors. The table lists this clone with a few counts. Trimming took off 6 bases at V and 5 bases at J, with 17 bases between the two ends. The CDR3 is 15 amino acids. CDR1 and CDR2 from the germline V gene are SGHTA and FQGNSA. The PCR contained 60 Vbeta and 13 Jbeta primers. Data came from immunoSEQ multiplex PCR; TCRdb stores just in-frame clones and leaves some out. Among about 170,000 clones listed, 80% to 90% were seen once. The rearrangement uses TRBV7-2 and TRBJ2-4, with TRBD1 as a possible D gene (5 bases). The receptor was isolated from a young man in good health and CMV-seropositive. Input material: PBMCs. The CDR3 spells CASRGVRQGENIQYF. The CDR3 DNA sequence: TGTGCCAGCAGGGGCGTAAGGCAAGGGGAAAACATTCAGTACTTC. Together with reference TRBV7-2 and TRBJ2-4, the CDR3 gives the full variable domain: GAGVSQSPSNKVTEKGKDVELRCDPISGHTALYWYRQSLGQGLEFLIYFQGNSAPDKSGLPSDRFSAERTGGSVSTLTIQRTQQEDSAVYLCASRGVRQGENIQYFGAGTRLSVL.